This entry lists 5 T cell receptor beta chains sequenced from one sample in a study of cytomegalovirus exposure and HLA in healthy donors. Using immunoSEQ multiplex PCR, the repertoire was profiled, and TCRdb retains in-frame clones only, with some absent. The sample contains 110,000 to 150,000 clones, roughly nine tenths of which appear only once. The source material was PBMCs. These receptor sequences come from a man aged 18 to 30 in good health and CMV-seronegative.

The J gene is TRBJ2-1, the V gene TRBV5-4; D might be TRBD1 (6 bases). Germline CDR1 reads SGHNT; CDR2 reads YYREEE (reference sequence). Trimming removed 5 bases at V and 2 bases at J, with 11 bases between. The CDR3 has 14 residues. The CDR3 spells CASSGDKTYNEQFF. The CDR3 nucleotides read TGTGCCAGCAGTGGGGACAAAACCTACAATGAGCAGTTCTTC.

The chain employs TRBV6-5 and TRBJ2-2; D is perhaps TRBD2 (7 bases). The CDR3 loop spans 16 amino acids. Deletions cut 0 bases from V and 4 bases from J, with 12 bases between. The germline V gene encodes CDR1 MNHEY and CDR2 SVGAGI. CDR3 sequence reads: CASSYSRGAGTGELFF. The DNA for the CDR3 is TGTGCCAGCAGTTACTCTCGGGGGGCCGGCACCGGGGAGCTGTTTTTT.

V gene TRBV6-6 combines with J gene TRBJ2-5; possibly TRBD1 for D (5 bases). CDR3 size: 12 residues. The V gene's germline CDR1 is MNHNY and CDR2 SVGAGI (reference sequence). V lost 10 bases and J 0 bases, leaving 9 bases between the germline ends. The CDR3 bases are TGTGCCACCCAAGGGGACCAAGAGACCCAGTACTTC. Translated, it gives CATQGDQETQYF.

The V call is TRBV6-5, the J call TRBJ2-1; D is perhaps TRBD1 (5 bases). This CDR3 has 13 residues. Germline-derived CDR1 and CDR2 are MNHEY and SVGAGI. V was shortened by 4 bases and J by 10 bases, with 14 bases between the two germline ends. In nucleotides, the CDR3 is TGTGCCAGCAGTTCCCTAGGGGCAAGCGAGCAGTTCTTC. It specifies CASSSLGASEQFF.

The chain has TRBV7-2 and TRBJ2-5; D is ambiguous. V was trimmed by 5 bases and J by 2 bases, leaving 9 bases between them. Per germline, CDR1 SGHTA and CDR2 FQGNSA. The CDR3 runs 13 residues. CDR3 protein: CASSISRQETQYF. CDR3 bases: TGTGCCAGCAGCATTTCGCGACAAGAGACCCAGTACTTC.